This TCR beta chain was sequenced in a study of shared clonotypes between healthy human individuals. Germline loops: CDR1 LNHDA, CDR2 SQIVND (reference sequence). This CDR3 has 15 amino acids. The germline V and J ends were trimmed by 0 bases and 2 bases, with 11 bases remaining between them. Findings and limits, study-wide: In a few donors, about 5% of naive CD4 clonotypes appeared in common. What naive subsets generally showed was a larger estimated richness than memory subsets showed.

CD45RO-negative CD8 cells positively selected for CCR7 made up the naive population, which excluded terminally differentiated effector memory CD45RA+ cells. The DNA input per sorted-subset replicate PCR was roughly 0.2 ug, corresponding to 25,000 to 30,000 T cell genomes. Method: immunoSEQ multiplex PCR; TCRdb's copy keeps in-frame clones and lacks some. The repertoire holds approximately 590,000 clones, with nearly 97% as singletons. To note about this clone: Its cognate antigen is unknown.

The receptor was derived from a woman aged 25 to 45 in good health. The chain couples TRBV19 to TRBJ2-7; weak D call: TRBD2 (6 bases). Sequencing was carried out using naive CD8+ T cells sorted from blood. CDR3 residues: CASSIDHGGTYEQYF. The DNA for the CDR3 is TGTGCCAGTAGTATAGATCACGGGGGTACCTACGAGCAGTACTTC.